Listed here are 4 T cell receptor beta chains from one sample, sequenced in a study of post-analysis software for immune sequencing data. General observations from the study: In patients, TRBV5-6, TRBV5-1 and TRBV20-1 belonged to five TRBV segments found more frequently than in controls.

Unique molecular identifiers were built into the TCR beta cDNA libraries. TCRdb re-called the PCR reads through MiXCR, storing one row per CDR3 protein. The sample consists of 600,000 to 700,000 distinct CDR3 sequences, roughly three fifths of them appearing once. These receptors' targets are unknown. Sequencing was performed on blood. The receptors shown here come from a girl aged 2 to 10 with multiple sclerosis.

The CDR3 DNA is TGCAGTGCTAGAGATGCCGGGGGGGCCGGAGATGAGCAGTTCTTC. It codes for CSARDAGGAGDEQFF. V usage is TRBV20-1 and J usage is TRBJ2-1, with TRBD2 identical over 8 bases. Germline CDR1 and CDR2: DFQATT and SNEGSKA (reference sequence). Germline trimming cut 0 bases from V and 8 bases from J; bases unmatched to any gene: 9. This CDR3 spans 15 amino acids.

CDR3 in DNA: TGCAGTGCTAGTCTCCTGAAAGGGGCAGACTATGGCTACACCTTC. Translating gives CSASLLKGADYGYTF. This chain connects TRBV20-1 to TRBJ1-2; perhaps TRBD1 as D (5 bases). This CDR3 has 15 amino acids. Per germline, CDR1 DFQATT and CDR2 SNEGSKA (reference sequence). V lost 3 bases and J lost 3, with 17 bases in between.

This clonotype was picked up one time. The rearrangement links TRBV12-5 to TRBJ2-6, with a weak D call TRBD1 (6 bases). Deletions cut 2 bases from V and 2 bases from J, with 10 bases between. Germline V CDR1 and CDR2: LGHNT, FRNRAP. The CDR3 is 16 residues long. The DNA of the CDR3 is TGTGCTAGTGGTTTGCCCAGGGGCGCTGGGGCCAACGTCCTGACTTTC. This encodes CASGLPRGAGANVLTF.

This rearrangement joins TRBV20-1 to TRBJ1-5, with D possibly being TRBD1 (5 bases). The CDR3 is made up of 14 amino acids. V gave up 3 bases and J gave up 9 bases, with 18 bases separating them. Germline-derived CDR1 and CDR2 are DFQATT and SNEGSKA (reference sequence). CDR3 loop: CSASRTRPKGPQHF. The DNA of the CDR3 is TGCAGTGCTAGCCGGACAAGGCCCAAGGGGCCCCAGCATTTT.